What follows is one T cell receptor (beta chain) and its context. This sample was included in a study of follicular helper T cells after annual influenza vaccination. Method: immunoSEQ multiplex PCR; TCRdb's copy keeps in-frame clones and lacks some. The profile shows 10,000 to 15,000 clones, about 73% of them singletons. As for time point: 2014-2015 season, pre-vaccination. The sample here was CXCR5- memory CD4+ T cells sorted from blood, taken on the day of influenza vaccination. This receptor was taken from an adult who received the influenza vaccine.

CDR3 sequence reads: CASRGIVETQYF. CDR3 nucleotide sequence: TGTGCCAGCAGGGGTATCGTCGAGACCCAGTACTTC. The chain has TRBV27 and TRBJ2-5; D uncertain. There are 12 residues in the CDR3. V shed 6 bases and J shed 5 bases, with 10 bases lying between them. Germline V gene data show CDR1 as MNHEY and CDR2 as SMNVEV (reference sequence).